The entry below describes one T cell receptor (beta chain). This clone came up a few times. There is no known antigen for this receptor. No quality values exist for individual bases; no much larger clone is one base distant. The goal of deep resolution MiSeq sequencing was a depth between 1 in 1 million and 1 in 200,000 T cells, and coverage averaged 10x per clonotype. The immunoSEQ hsTCRB Kit was used to generate the TCR beta libraries. The original pipeline was this. ImmunoSEQ Data Assistant and ImmunoSEQ Analyzer were used for data analysis, and V, D and J genes were assigned according to IMGT definitions. Clonality, with values ranging from 0 to 1, was calculated as one minus the normalized Shannon entropy of productive rearrangement frequencies. Only overrepresented clonotypes making up at least 0.05% of the repertoire of each patient were included in the public clonotype analysis. About a dozen age-matched healthy donor repertoires from immuneACCESS were used as controls for clonality. The table comes from immuneACCESS by way of TCRdb, which keeps in-frame sequences with V and J called. Part of the clones is missing from these tables; in studies checked, under half for an unresolved V gene and the rest for unknown reasons. From that table come the V and J calls and clone size; the DNA was used to work out D and trimming. This sample is represented by hundreds of thousands of clones; approximately 79% of them were singletons. The biggest ten clones account for over 10% of the sample.

This sample is part of a study of cytotoxic CD8 clonotypes in ibrutinib-treated CLL (dated by TCRdb to about 2021). Background on the whole study: The cohort had about a dozen relapsed/refractory and around 16 treatment-naive patients; approximately 17 were IGHV unmutated. Responses were partial in some 24 patients and complete in 2; after median 68 months follow-up, about 14 stayed in remission and around 12 progressed. Response samples were obtained after a median of around 11 months of treatment, with a range of about 6 to 40 months. On average, each sample yielded roughly 260,000 productive templates and tens of thousands of productive rearrangements. Of the approximately 90 participants in the trial, roughly 26 had longitudinal samples available. Cryopreserved peripheral blood mononuclear cells were obtained before treatment, at response, and at either sustained remission or disease progression. All remission and progressive disease samples were collected while patients were still receiving ibrutinib.

The study at large found these results: An increase in clonality was observed at ibrutinib response, with clonality remaining stable during sustained remission and falling back toward baseline at progression. Sampling times were not matched between sustained-remission and progressing patients, and lymph node repertoires were not studied. Public clonotypes were found to be uncommon and were observed to contract or remain stable during treatment; the increase in clonality was shown to reflect expansion of private clonotypes at ibrutinib response. At baseline, clonality was higher than in age-matched healthy donors and showed a strong correlation with circulating CD8+ T-cell counts.

The germline V gene provides CDR1 MNHEY and CDR2 SVGAGI. V is cut by 4 bases and J by 4 bases, and the space between the germline ends is 13 bases. The CDR3 covers 15 residues, taking in both the cysteine and the phenylalanine. CDR3 DNA only is kept here, 45 bases in frame from base 1. This sample's time point label indicates: eleven to twelve months on ibrutinib. For TCR beta library preparation, around 2 micrograms of genomic DNA were isolated from cryopreserved PBMCs. Longitudinal blood samples from CLL patients receiving ibrutinib monotherapy were subjected to high-throughput TCR beta sequencing. The patients were enrolled in a single-center, open-label phase 2 trial of ibrutinib monotherapy.

This sequence was found in a human donor with chronic lymphocytic leukemia. The specimen was PBMCs, collected after 12 months of ibrutinib treatment. The chain was built from TRBV6-5 and TRBJ2-2; the D match is possibly TRBD1 or TRBD2, with 6 bases aligned in each. The CDR3 region reads CASSWGARVTGELFF. Here is the DNA: TGTGCCAGCAGTTGGGGGGCCAGGGTCACCGGGGAGCTGTTTTTT.